Reported below is one T cell receptor beta chain. V lost 2 bases to trimming and J lost 4 bases, with 12 bases between them. CDR1 and CDR2 from the germline V gene are SGHTA and FQGNSA. CDR3 length: 15 residues. The entry originates in a study of technical replicates of blood from a handful of donors. The table came from immunoSEQ multiplex PCR; TCRdb's copy has only in-frame clones and leaves some out. The sample includes approximately 99,000 clones, 95% of them seen just once. The source is a human donor in good health. This chain joins TRBV7-2 and TRBJ1-5, with a possible D match to TRBD1 (5 bases). Sequencing was done on a sample of T cells isolated from PBMCs. CDR3 bases: TGTGCCAGCAGCTTATTAGGGCCAGGGAATCAGCCCCAGCATTTT. Protein: CASSLLGPGNQPQHF.